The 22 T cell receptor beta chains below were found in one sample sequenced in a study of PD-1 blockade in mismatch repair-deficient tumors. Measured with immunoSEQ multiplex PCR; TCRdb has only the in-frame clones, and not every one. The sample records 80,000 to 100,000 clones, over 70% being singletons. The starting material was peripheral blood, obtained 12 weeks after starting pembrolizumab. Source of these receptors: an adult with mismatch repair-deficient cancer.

As DNA, the CDR3 is TGTGCCAGCTCAGACGCAGGGGGGGGGCGCTCCTACGAGCAGTACTTC. Its translation is CASSDAGGGRSYEQYF. The chain combines TRBV25-1 with TRBJ2-7; the D gene could be TRBD1 or TRBD2 (7 bases each). Trimming left V 8 bases short and J 0 bases short, with 20 bases between. Germline assignment: CDR1 MGHDK and CDR2 SYGVNS. This CDR3 is built from 16 residues.

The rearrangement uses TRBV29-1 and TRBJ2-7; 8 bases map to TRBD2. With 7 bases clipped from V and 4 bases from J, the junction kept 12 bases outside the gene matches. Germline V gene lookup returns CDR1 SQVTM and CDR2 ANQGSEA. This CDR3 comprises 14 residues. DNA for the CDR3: TGCAGCGCTACTCCAGGGACTAGTGAGTACGAGCAGTACTTC. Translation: CSATPGTSEYEQYF.

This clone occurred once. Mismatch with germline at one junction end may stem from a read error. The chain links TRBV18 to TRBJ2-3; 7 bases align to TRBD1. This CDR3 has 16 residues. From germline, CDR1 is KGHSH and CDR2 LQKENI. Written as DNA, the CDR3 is TGTGCCAGCTCGCCACCAGTTGACAGGGTGGCAGATACGCAGTATTTT. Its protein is CASSPPVDRVADTQYF. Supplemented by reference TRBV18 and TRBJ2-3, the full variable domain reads NAGVMQNPRHLVRRRGQEARLRCSPMKGHSHVYWYRQLPEEGLKFMVYLQKENIIDESGMPKERFSAEFPKEGPSILRIQQVVRGDSAAYFCASSPPVDRVADTQYFGPGTRLTVL.

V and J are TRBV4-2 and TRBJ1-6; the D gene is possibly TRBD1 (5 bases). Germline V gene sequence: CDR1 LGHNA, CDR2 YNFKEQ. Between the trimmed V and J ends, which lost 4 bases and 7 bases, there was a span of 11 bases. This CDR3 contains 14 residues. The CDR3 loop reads CASSPGTENSPLHF. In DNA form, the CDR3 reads TGTGCCAGCAGCCCCGGGACTGAGAATTCACCCCTCCACTTT.

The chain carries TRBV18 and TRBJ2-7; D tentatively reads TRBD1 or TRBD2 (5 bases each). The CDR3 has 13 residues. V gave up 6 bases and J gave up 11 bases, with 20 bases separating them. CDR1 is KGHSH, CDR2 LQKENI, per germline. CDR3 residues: CASSPDEGRAEYF. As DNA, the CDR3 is TGTGCCAGCTCCCCGGACGAGGGGCGGGCGGAGTACTTC.

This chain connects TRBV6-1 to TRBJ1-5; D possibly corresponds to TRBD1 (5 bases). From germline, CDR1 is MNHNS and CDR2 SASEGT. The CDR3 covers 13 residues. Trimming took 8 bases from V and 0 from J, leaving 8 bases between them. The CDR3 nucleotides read TGTGCCAGCCAGACAGATAGCAATCAGCCCCAGCATTTT. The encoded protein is CASQTDSNQPQHF.

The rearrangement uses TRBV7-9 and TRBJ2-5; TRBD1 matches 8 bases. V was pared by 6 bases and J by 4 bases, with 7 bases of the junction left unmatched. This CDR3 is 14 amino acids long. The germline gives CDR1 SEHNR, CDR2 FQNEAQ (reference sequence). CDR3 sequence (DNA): TGTGCCAGCAGATCCGACAGGGGAGGAGAGACCCAGTACTTC. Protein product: CASRSDRGGETQYF.

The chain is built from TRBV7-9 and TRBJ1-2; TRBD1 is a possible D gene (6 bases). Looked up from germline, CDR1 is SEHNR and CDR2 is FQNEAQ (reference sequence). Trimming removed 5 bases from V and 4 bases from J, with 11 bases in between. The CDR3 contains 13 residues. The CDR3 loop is CASSLDSFYGYTF. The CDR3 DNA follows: TGTGCCAGCAGCCTGGACAGCTTCTATGGCTACACCTTC.

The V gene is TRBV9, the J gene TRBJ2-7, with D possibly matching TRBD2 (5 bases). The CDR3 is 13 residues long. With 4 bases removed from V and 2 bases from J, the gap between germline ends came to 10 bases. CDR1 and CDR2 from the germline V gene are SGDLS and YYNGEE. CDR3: CASSPGMTYEQYF. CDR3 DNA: TGTGCCAGCAGCCCCGGGATGACCTACGAGCAGTACTTC.

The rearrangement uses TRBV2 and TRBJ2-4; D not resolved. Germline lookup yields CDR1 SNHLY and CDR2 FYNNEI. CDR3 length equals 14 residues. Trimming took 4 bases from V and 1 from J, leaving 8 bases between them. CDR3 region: CASSGLGAKNIQYF. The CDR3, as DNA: TGTGCCAGCAGTGGACTGGGGGCCAAAAACATTCAGTACTTC.

As DNA, the CDR3 is TGTGCCAGCAGCGTAGCGGGAGTCTACGAGCAGTACTTC. It codes for CASSVAGVYEQYF. The chain recombines TRBV5-4 with TRBJ2-5, with 9 bases lining up with TRBD2. The end of the DNA is better explained by TRBJ2-7, so the J call may be wrong. The CDR3 covers 13 residues. Germline values: CDR1 SGHNT, CDR2 YYREEE (reference sequence).

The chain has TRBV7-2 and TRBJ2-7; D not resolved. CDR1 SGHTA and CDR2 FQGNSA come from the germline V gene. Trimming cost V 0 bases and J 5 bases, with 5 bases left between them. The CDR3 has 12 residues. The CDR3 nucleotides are TGTGCCAGCAGCTTAGCGTTGGACGAGCAGTACTTC. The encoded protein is CASSLALDEQYF.

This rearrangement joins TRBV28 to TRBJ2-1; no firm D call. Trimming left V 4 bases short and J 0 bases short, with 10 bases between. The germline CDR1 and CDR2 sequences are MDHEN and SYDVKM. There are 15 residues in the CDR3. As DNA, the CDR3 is TGTGCCAGCAGTTCGGTGATAGTCTCCTACAATGAGCAGTTCTTC. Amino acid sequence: CASSSVIVSYNEQFF.

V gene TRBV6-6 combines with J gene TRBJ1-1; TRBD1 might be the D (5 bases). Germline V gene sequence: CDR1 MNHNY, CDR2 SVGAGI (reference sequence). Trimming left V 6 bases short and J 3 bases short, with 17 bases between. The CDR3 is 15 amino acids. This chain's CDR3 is CASSPGWRGDTEAFF. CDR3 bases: TGTGCCAGCAGCCCCGGATGGAGGGGTGACACTGAAGCTTTCTTT.

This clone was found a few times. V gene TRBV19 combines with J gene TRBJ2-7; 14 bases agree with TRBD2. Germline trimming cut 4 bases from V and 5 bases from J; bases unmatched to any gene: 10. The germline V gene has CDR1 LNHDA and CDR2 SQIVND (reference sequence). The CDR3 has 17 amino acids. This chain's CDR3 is CASSTGLAGDAFDEQYF. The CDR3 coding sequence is TGTGCCAGTAGTACGGGACTAGCGGGAGACGCATTCGACGAGCAGTACTTC.

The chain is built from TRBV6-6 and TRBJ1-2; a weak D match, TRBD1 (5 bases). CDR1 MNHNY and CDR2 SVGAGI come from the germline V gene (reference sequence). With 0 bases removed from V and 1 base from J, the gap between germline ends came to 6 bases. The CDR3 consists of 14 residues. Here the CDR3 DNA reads TGTGCCAGCAGTTACTCGGGGGGTAACTATGGCTACACCTTC. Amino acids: CASSYSGGNYGYTF.

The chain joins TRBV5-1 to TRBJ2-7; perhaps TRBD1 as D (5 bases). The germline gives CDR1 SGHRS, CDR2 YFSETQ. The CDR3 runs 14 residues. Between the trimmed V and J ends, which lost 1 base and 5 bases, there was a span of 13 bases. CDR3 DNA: TGCGCCAGCAGCTTGTTGCCAGGGAACAACGAGCAGTACTTC. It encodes CASSLLPGNNEQYF.

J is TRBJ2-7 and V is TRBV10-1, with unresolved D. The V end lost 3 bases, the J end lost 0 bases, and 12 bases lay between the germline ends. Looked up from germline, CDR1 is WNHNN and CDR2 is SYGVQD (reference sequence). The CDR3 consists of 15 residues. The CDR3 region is CASSDRLIGSYEQYF. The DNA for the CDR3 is TGCGCCAGCAGTGATCGGCTTATCGGCTCCTACGAGCAGTACTTC.

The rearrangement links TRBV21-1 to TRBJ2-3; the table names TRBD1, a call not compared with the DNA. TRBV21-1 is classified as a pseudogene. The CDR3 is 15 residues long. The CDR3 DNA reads TGTGCCAGCAGCAAAGGGAATTCAGGGACAAATACGCAGTATTTT. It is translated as CASSKGNSGTNTQYF.

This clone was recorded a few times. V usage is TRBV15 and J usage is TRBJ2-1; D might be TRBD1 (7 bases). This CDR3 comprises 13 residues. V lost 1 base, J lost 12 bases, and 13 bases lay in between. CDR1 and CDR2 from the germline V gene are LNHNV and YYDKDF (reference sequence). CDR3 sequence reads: CATSRGRGERQFF. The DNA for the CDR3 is TGTGCCACCAGCAGAGGCAGGGGGGAGAGGCAGTTCTTC.

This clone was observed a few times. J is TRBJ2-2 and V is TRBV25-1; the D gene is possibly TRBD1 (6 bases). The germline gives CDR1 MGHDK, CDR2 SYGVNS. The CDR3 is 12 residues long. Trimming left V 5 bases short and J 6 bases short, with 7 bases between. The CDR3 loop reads CASSPGAGELFF. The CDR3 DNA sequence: TGTGCCAGCAGTCCAGGGGCCGGGGAGCTGTTTTTT.

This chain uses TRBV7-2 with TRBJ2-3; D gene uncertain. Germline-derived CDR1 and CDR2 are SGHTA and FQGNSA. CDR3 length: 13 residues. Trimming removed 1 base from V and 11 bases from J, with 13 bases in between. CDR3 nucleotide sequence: TGTGCCAGCAGCTTAGGCCCCTCGTTATGGCAGTATTTT. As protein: CASSLGPSLWQYF.